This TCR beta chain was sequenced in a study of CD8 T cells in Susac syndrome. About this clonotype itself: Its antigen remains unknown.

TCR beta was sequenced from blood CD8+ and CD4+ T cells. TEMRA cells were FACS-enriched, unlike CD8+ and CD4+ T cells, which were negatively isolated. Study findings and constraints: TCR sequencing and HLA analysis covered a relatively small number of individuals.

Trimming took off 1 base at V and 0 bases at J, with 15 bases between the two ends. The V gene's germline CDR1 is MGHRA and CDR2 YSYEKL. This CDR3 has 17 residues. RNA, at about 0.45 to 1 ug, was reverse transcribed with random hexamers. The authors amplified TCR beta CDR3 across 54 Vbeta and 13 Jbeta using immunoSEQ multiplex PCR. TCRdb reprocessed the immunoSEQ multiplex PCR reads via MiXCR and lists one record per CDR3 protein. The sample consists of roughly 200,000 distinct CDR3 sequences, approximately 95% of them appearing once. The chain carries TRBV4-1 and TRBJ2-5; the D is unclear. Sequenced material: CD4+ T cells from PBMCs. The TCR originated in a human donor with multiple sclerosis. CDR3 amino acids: CASSQVRNSQYQETQYF. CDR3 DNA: TGCGCCAGCAGCCAAGTTCGTAACAGCCAGTACCAAGAGACCCAGTACTTC.